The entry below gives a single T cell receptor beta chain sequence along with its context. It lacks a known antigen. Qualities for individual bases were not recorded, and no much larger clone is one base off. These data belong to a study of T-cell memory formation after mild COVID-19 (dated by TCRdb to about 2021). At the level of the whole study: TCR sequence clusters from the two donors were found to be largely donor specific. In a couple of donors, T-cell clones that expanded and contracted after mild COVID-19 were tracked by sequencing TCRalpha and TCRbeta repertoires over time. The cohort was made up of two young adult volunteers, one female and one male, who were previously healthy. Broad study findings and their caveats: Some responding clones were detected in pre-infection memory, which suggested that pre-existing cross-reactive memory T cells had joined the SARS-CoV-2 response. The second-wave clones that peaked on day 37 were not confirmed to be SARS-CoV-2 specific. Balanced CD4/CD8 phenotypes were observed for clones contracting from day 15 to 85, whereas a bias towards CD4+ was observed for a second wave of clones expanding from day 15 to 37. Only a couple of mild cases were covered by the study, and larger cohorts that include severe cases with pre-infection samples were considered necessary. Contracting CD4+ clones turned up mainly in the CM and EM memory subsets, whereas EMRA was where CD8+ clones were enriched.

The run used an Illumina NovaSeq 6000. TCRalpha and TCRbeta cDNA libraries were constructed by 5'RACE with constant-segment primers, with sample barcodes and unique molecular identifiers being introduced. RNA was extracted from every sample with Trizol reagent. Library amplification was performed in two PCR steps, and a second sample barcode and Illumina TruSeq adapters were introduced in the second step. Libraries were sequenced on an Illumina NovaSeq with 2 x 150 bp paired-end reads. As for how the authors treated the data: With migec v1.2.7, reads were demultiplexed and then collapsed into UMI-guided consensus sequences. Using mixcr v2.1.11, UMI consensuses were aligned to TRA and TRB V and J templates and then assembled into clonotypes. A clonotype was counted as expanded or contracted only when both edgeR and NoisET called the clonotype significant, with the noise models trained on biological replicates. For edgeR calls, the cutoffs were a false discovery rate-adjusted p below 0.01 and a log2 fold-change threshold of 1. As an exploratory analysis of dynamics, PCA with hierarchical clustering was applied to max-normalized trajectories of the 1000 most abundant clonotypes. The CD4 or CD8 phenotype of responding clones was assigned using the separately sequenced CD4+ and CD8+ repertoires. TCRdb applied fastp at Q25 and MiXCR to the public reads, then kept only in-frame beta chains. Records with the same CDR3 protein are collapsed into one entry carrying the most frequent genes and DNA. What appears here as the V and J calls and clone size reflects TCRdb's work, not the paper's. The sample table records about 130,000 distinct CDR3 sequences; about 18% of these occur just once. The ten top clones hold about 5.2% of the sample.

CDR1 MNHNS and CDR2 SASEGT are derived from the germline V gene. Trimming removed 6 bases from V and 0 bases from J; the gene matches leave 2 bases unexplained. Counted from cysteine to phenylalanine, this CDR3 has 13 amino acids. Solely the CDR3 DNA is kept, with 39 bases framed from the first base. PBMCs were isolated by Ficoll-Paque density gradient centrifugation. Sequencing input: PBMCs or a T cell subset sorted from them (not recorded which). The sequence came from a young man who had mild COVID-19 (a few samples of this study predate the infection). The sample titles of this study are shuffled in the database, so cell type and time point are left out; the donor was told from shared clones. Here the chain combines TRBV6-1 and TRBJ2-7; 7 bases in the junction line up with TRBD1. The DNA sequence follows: TGTGCCAGCAGGACAGGGAGCTCCTACGAGCAGTACTTC. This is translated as CASRTGSSYEQYF.